The 7 T cell receptor beta chains below all came from one sample that was sequenced in a study of blood T cells in healthy people across ages. A J-beta primer mix and a sample-barcoded 5' primer were used in a second PCR of roughly 6 to 12 cycles. TCRdb fed the 5' RACE reads into MiXCR, producing one record per CDR3 protein. The table has roughly 900,000 distinct CDR3 sequences, under 35% seen once. Input material: blood. The origin of the receptors is a woman aged 80 or older in good health.

Concerning this clonotype itself: A much larger clone lies a single base off, so this may be a read error. This chain links TRBV4-1 with TRBJ2-7, with 8 bases aligning to TRBD1. Germline CDR1 is MGHRA and CDR2 is YSYEKL. The CDR3 sequence is 16 residues long. CDR3 residues: CAGSPSGDRSSYEQYF. As DNA, the CDR3 is TGCGCCGGCAGCCCCTCGGGGGACAGGAGCTCCTACGAGCAGTACTTC.

This clonotype was recorded a few times. The rearrangement links TRBV20-1 to TRBJ2-3, with D possibly being TRBD2 (5 bases). CDR1 and CDR2 (germline): DFQATT, SNEGSKA (reference sequence). Trimming left V 6 bases short and J 4 bases short, with 20 bases between. This CDR3 has 15 residues. CDR3 protein: CSAPSPSGVADTQYF. CDR3 in DNA: TGCAGTGCCCCAAGTCCCTCCGGGGTAGCAGATACGCAGTATTTT.

This clonotype was seen repeatedly, ten times or more. The rearrangement links TRBV6-2 or TRBV6-3 to TRBJ2-7, with D unclear. The V and J ends lost 1 base and 0 bases respectively, with 10 bases between them. Per germline, CDR1 MNHEY and CDR2 SVGEGT. CDR3 length: 15 residues. DNA of the CDR3: TGTGCCAGCAGTTACTTGCTGGGAACCTCCTACGAGCAGTACTTC. Residues: CASSYLLGTSYEQYF.

This clonotype was recorded a few times. This chain uses TRBV3-1 with TRBJ2-1; 7 bases fit TRBD1. Germline values: CDR1 LGHDT, CDR2 YNNKEL (reference sequence). Trimming cost V 5 bases and J 7 bases; bases outside gene matches: 11. The CDR3 is 15 amino acids. Written as DNA, the CDR3 is TGTGCCAGCAGCTCACAGGGGAAAAGTGGAAATGAGCAGTTCTTC. This codes for CASSSQGKSGNEQFF.

This clonotype has ten or more counts. The genes are TRBV5-8 and TRBJ2-7, with TRBD2 identical over 8 bases. The germline V gene has CDR1 SGHTS and CDR2 YDEGEE. With V trimmed by 0 bases and J by 0 bases, 8 bases remained unmatched. CDR3 length: 17 amino acids. CDR3 region: CASSLAKAGGFSYEQYF. Here the CDR3 DNA reads TGTGCCAGCAGCTTGGCCAAGGCGGGGGGTTTCTCCTACGAGCAGTACTTC.

Of note for this clonotype: Germline and junction disagree at one end, which may indicate a read error. The gene calls are TRBV7-2 and TRBJ2-7; the D is unclear. Per germline, CDR1 SGHTA and CDR2 FQGNSA. The CDR3 is made up of 14 amino acids. CDR3 nucleotide sequence: TGTGCCAGCAGCCGGCGCATTCCCCAATACGAGCAATACTTC. This codes for CASSRRIPQYEQYF.

The V gene is TRBV30, the J gene TRBJ1-3; D not resolved. Germline CDR1 GTSNPN, CDR2 SVGIG (reference sequence). CDR3 length equals 13 residues. Trimming shortened V by 2 bases and J by 3 bases, and 8 bases separated the two germline ends. The DNA of the CDR3 is TGTGCCTGGAGTAGAGGGAATGGAAACACCATATATTTT. Amino acid sequence: CAWSRGNGNTIYF.